This record covers a single T cell receptor beta chain. The junction had 6 bases not matched to a gene; V was cut back by 5 bases and J by 2 bases. The CDR3 loop spans 15 amino acids. Random hexamers served to reverse transcribe roughly 0.45 to 1 ug RNA. It was immunoSEQ multiplex PCR that amplified TCR beta CDR3 across 54 Vbeta and 13 Jbeta. TCRdb passed the immunoSEQ multiplex PCR reads through MiXCR, listing each CDR3 protein once. The sample includes 200,000 to 250,000 distinct CDR3 sequences, about 96% seen only once; the top ten take 0.095%. This sample was included in a study of CD8 T cells in Susac syndrome. Sequencing of TCR beta, carried out with a high-throughput approach, was applied to CD8+ and CD4+ T cells from the blood.

The chain is built from TRBV12-3 or TRBV12-4 and TRBJ2-7, with 10 bases matching TRBD1. The receptor was isolated from a human donor with multiple sclerosis. Input material: CD4+ T cells from PBMCs. CDR3 bases: TGTGCCAGCAGTACTCGGGACAGGGGAACCTACGAGCAGTACTTC. Translation: CASSTRDRGTYEQYF.